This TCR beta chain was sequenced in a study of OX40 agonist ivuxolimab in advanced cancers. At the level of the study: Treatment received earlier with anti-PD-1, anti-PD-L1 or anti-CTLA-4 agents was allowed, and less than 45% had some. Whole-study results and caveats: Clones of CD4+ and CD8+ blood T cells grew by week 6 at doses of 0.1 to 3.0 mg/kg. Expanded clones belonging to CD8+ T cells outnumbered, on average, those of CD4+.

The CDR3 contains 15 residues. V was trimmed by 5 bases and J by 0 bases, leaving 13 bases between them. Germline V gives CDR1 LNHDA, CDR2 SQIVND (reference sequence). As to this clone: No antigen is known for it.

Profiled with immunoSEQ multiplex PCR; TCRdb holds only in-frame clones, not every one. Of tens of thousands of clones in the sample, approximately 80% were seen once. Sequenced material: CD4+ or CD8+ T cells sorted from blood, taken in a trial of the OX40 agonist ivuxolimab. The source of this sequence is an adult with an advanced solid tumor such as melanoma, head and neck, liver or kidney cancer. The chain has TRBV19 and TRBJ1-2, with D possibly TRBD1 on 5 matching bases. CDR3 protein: CASSLQRGTNYGYTF. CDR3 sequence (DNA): TGTGCCAGTAGTCTCCAAAGGGGTACTAACTATGGCTACACCTTC.